This entry features one T cell receptor (beta chain) sequence. These data come from a study of T-cell memory formation after mild COVID-19. Trimming cost V 9 bases and J 7 bases; bases outside gene matches: 16. The CDR3 has 16 residues. TCRdb re-called the 5' RACE reads with MiXCR, one entry per CDR3 protein. The data contain more than 110,000 distinct CDR3 sequences, 14% of them singletons. The sequenced sample consisted of PBMCs or a T cell subset sorted from them (not recorded which). V is TRBV12-3 or TRBV12-4 and J is TRBJ2-2; 8 nucleotides align to TRBD2. The sequence came from an adult woman who had mild COVID-19 (a few samples of this study predate the infection). Cell type and time point are not known. CDR3: CASFSRTSPNGGELFF. CDR3 DNA sequence: TGTGCCAGTTTCTCCCGGACTAGCCCAAACGGCGGGGAGCTGTTTTTT.